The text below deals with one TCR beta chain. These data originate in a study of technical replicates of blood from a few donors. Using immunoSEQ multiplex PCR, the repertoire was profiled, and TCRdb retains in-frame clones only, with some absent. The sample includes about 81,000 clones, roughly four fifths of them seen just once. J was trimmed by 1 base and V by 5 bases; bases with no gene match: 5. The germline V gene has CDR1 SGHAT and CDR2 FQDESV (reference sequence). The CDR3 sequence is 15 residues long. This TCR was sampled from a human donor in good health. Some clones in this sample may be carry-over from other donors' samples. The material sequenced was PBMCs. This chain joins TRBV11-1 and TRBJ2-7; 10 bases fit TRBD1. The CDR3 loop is CASSNGQGVSYEQYF. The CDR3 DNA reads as TGTGCCAGCAGCAATGGACAGGGGGTGTCCTACGAGCAGTACTTC.